The 26 T cell receptor beta chains below all came from one sample that was sequenced in a study of radiation and T cells in renal cell carcinoma. Method: immunoSEQ multiplex PCR; TCRdb's copy keeps in-frame clones and lacks some. This sample yields 130,000 to 150,000 clones, of which 86% are seen a single time; under 20% belongs to the top ten. Indicated time point: blood 4 weeks post-SBRT, at nephrectomy. Treatment specified: 15 Gy SBRT to primary tumor, nephrectomy 4 weeks later. The sample here was blood, taken from a patient whose treatment included radiotherapy and nephrectomy. The receptors shown here come from a woman in her forties or fifties with renal cell carcinoma.

The chain carries TRBV6-4 and TRBJ2-7; 8 bases map to TRBD2. This CDR3 is 14 amino acids long. Trimming at V came to 3 bases and at J to 3 bases, leaving 4 bases not matched to a gene. The germline V gene has CDR1 MRHNA and CDR2 SNTAGT. CDR3 region: CASSDRAGDYEQYF. In DNA form, the CDR3 reads TGTGCCAGCAGTGATAGAGCGGGAGACTACGAGCAGTACTTC.

This chain joins TRBV7-8 and TRBJ2-7; D gene uncertain. The CDR3 consists of 15 residues. Germline CDR1 and CDR2: SGHVS and FQNEAQ. V was shortened by 1 base and J by 3 bases, with 13 bases between the two germline ends. CDR3 sequence (DNA): TGTGCCAGCAGCTTAGAGCTAGGGCAGAACTACGAGCAGTACTTC. It specifies CASSLELGQNYEQYF. The whole variable domain, remainder taken from reference TRBV7-8 and TRBJ2-7, is GAGVSQSPRYKVAKRGQDVALRCDPISGHVSLFWYQQALGQGPEFLTYFQNEAQLDKSGLPSDRFFAERPEGSVSTLKIQRTQQEDSAVYLCASSLELGQNYEQYFGPGTRLTVT.

V is TRBV7-9 and J is TRBJ2-1; maybe TRBD2 (6 bases). Trimming took 4 bases from V and 0 from J, leaving 10 bases between them. Per the germline V gene, CDR1 is SEHNR and CDR2 is FQNEAQ (reference sequence). This CDR3 region has 15 residues. DNA of the CDR3: TGTGCCAGCAGCTGGGAGGTGGACTCCTACAATGAGCAGTTCTTC. Protein sequence: CASSWEVDSYNEQFF.

The chain combines TRBV9 with TRBJ2-1; TRBD2 agrees at 9 bases. This CDR3 has 16 amino acids. V shed 0 bases and J 5 bases; nucleotides not matched to a gene: 6. Germline V CDR1 and CDR2: SGDLS, YYNGEE. In nucleotides, the CDR3 is TGTGCCAGCAGCGTAGGGGCTAGCGGGGCGAACAATGAGCAGTTCTTC. Its protein is CASSVGASGANNEQFF.

V usage is TRBV5-4 and J usage is TRBJ2-7; 11 bases are shared with TRBD1. The CDR3 loop spans 15 amino acids. V lost 4 bases to trimming and J lost 3 bases; unmatched junction nucleotides: 6. Germline V gene sequence: CDR1 SGHNT, CDR2 YYREEE (reference sequence). The CDR3 region has the DNA TGTGCCAGCAGCCAGGGACAGGGGGGTTACTACGAGCAGTACTTC. It specifies CASSQGQGGYYEQYF.

The chain combines TRBV10-3 with TRBJ2-1, with 8 bases matching TRBD1. This CDR3 comprises 14 residues. V lost 8 bases to trimming and J lost 0 bases; unmatched junction nucleotides: 3. Germline V gene data show CDR1 as ENHRY and CDR2 as SYGVKD. The CDR3 spells CAIQGQGSYNEQFF. DNA of the CDR3: TGTGCCATCCAAGGACAGGGCTCCTACAATGAGCAGTTCTTC.

V usage is TRBV7-9 and J usage is TRBJ2-2, with a tentative D call TRBD2 (5 bases). V gave up 4 bases and J gave up 0 bases, with 15 bases separating them. The CDR3 length is 17 residues. CDR1 SEHNR and CDR2 FQNEAQ come from the germline V gene (reference sequence). The CDR3 spells CASSSQRTDANTGELFF. For the CDR3, the DNA is TGTGCCAGCAGCTCACAGAGGACTGATGCGAACACCGGGGAGCTGTTTTTT. Full variable domain (outside the CDR3, taken from reference TRBV7-9 and TRBJ2-2): DTGVSQNPRHKITKRGQNVTFRCDPISEHNRLYWYRQTLGQGPEFLTYFQNEAQLEKSRLLSDRFSAERPKGSFSTLEIQRTEQGDSAMYLCASSSQRTDANTGELFFGEGSRLTVL.

The V gene is TRBV7-8, the J gene TRBJ2-7; 14 bases line up with TRBD2. Germline trimming cut 5 bases from V and 6 bases from J; bases unmatched to any gene: 15. The germline V gene has CDR1 SGHVS and CDR2 FQNEAQ. This CDR3 comprises 18 residues. CDR3 residues: CASSLTGTSGGSRAEQYF. CDR3 coding DNA: TGTGCCAGCAGCCTCACCGGGACTAGCGGGGGCTCGAGGGCCGAGCAGTACTTC. Complete variable domain (other parts from reference TRBV7-8 and TRBJ2-7): GAGVSQSPRYKVAKRGQDVALRCDPISGHVSLFWYQQALGQGPEFLTYFQNEAQLDKSGLPSDRFFAERPEGSVSTLKIQRTQQEDSAVYLCASSLTGTSGGSRAEQYFGPGTRLTVT.

The V gene is TRBV7-2, the J gene TRBJ2-4, with 8 bases fitting TRBD1. In germline, CDR1 is SGHTA, CDR2 FQGNSA. Trimming removed 0 bases from V and 3 bases from J; junction bases left unmatched: 4. This CDR3 comprises 16 residues. The CDR3: CASSLAPTGVKNIQYF. For the CDR3, the DNA is TGTGCCAGCAGCTTAGCCCCGACAGGGGTCAAAAACATTCAGTACTTC.

The chain couples TRBV7-2 to TRBJ2-7; 9 bases match TRBD1. Germline loops: CDR1 SGHTA, CDR2 FQGNSA. Trimming took 5 bases from V and 2 from J; bases not matched to a gene: 7. This CDR3 has 15 residues. DNA of the CDR3: TGTGCCAGCAGCCCAGACAGGACAGGGGCCTACGAGCAGTACTTC. This codes for CASSPDRTGAYEQYF.

The V and J genes are TRBV6-6 and TRBJ2-5; the D gene is possibly TRBD2 (5 bases). The CDR3 is 15 residues long. V was pared by 4 bases and J by 1 base, with 13 bases between. Germline V gene sequence: CDR1 MNHNY, CDR2 SVGAGI (reference sequence). The CDR3 region has the DNA TGTGCCAGCAGTTTCCTCCGGGGTTCCCAAGAGACCCAGTACTTC. Translation: CASSFLRGSQETQYF.

The chain uses TRBV10-3 and TRBJ2-3, with TRBD2 matching over 7 bases. The germline gives CDR1 ENHRY, CDR2 SYGVKD. The CDR3 consists of 14 residues. V was clipped by 10 bases and J by 3 bases; unmatched bases: 10. The CDR3 DNA is TGTGCCACCCAGGGAGGGGTGGGGACAGATACGCAGTATTTT. It yields the protein CATQGGVGTDTQYF.

V is TRBV4-3 and J is TRBJ2-3; D unresolved. The ends were cut back, 1 base at V and 2 bases at J, with 7 bases in the middle. Germline V gene data show CDR1 as LGHNA and CDR2 as YSLEER. This CDR3 contains 14 residues. For the CDR3, the DNA is TGCGCCAGCAGCCAAGGACTTCTCACAGATACGCAGTATTTT. Its protein product is CASSQGLLTDTQYF.

The gene calls are TRBV4-3 and TRBJ2-7; 10 nucleotides line up with TRBD2. CDR1 is LGHNA, CDR2 YSLEER, per germline. After removal of 1 base from V and 2 bases from J, the junction contained 2 bases not matched to a gene. The CDR3 is 15 amino acids. The CDR3 DNA reads TGCGCCAGCAGCCAAGTGCTAGCGGGGGCCTACGAGCAGTACTTC. The encoded protein is CASSQVLAGAYEQYF.

This chain uses TRBV7-2 with TRBJ1-1; the match to TRBD1 covers 10 bases. Germline V gene sequence: CDR1 SGHTA, CDR2 FQGNSA. The CDR3 totals 16 residues. Trimming at V came to 2 bases and at J to 3 bases, leaving 6 bases not matched to a gene. The CDR3 coding sequence is TGTGCCAGCAGCTTATATGGGACAGGGGAAGACACTGAAGCTTTCTTT. Translated: CASSLYGTGEDTEAFF.

Only one count was recorded for this clone. The chain combines TRBV28 with TRBJ2-7; 9 nucleotides agree with TRBD2. The CDR3 has 15 residues. Germline CDR1 and CDR2: MDHEN and SYDVKM. Unmatched junction bases numbered 5, after V lost 4 bases and J lost 1 base. DNA for the CDR3: TGTGCCAGCAGTTCAACTAGCGGGCCTTCCTACGAGCAGTACTTC. Amino acids: CASSSTSGPSYEQYF.

The CDR3 reads CASSLDGGLNQPQHF. Here the CDR3 DNA reads TGTGCCAGCAGCCTCGACGGGGGCCTCAATCAGCCCCAGCATTTT. The chain recombines TRBV5-6 with TRBJ1-5; D perhaps matches TRBD1 (6 bases). CDR1 is SGHDT and CDR2 is YYEEEE in the germline V gene. The germline V and J ends were trimmed by 4 bases and 3 bases, with 14 bases remaining between them. The CDR3 spans 15 residues. Variable domain in full (rest from reference TRBV5-6 and TRBJ1-5): DAGVTQSPTHLIKTRGQQVTLRCSPKSGHDTVSWYQQALGQGPQFIFQYYEEEERQRGNFPDRFSGHQFPNYSSELNVNALLLGDSALYLCASSLDGGLNQPQHFGDGTRLSIL.

The chain combines TRBV10-1 with TRBJ2-1; no clear D gene. Deletions cut 0 bases from V and 8 bases from J, with 8 bases between. Germline V gene data show CDR1 as WNHNN and CDR2 as SYGVQD (reference sequence). The length of the CDR3 is 13 residues. DNA of the CDR3: TGCGCCAGCAGTGAGTCGTCCGGGCATGAGCAGTTCTTC. This encodes CASSESSGHEQFF.

This sequence joins TRBV7-7 and TRBJ2-7; D is uncertain. V dropped 5 bases and J dropped 7 bases, with 15 bases sitting between them. CDR1 and CDR2 from the germline V gene are SSHAT and FNYEAQ (reference sequence). The CDR3 extends over 13 amino acids. The chain's CDR3 is CASSPGPQGEQYF. The CDR3 DNA sequence: TGTGCCAGCAGCCCTGGGCCTCAAGGAGAGCAGTACTTC.

The V and J genes are TRBV5-1 and TRBJ1-5, with 9 bases identical to TRBD1. The CDR3 consists of 15 residues. V dropped 3 bases and J dropped 7; count of bases not matched to a gene: 8. CDR1 and CDR2 (germline): SGHRS, YFSETQ. CDR3 sequence (DNA): TGCGCCAGCAGCTCCGGGACAGGGTCGGGACAGCCCCAGCATTTT. Its translation: CASSSGTGSGQPQHF.

The chain joins TRBV28 to TRBJ2-7; 11 positions match TRBD1. CDR1 is MDHEN and CDR2 is SYDVKM in the germline V gene. The V and J ends lost 6 bases and 3 bases, in that order; junction bases with no gene match: 13. This CDR3 spans 17 amino acids. The CDR3, as DNA: TGTGCCAGCAGGGACTCGCTGGGGGGGACAGGGGGCTACGAGCAGTACTTC. Translated: CASRDSLGGTGGYEQYF.

This rearrangement joins TRBV28 to TRBJ2-2, with D maybe TRBD1 (7 bases). Germline V CDR1 and CDR2: MDHEN, SYDVKM. This CDR3 is built from 13 residues. V dropped 5 bases and J dropped 6 bases, with 10 bases sitting between them. Here the CDR3 reads CASSGGGPGELFF. The CDR3 DNA is TGTGCCAGCAGTGGAGGGGGCCCCGGGGAGCTGTTTTTT.

This sequence joins TRBV7-9 and TRBJ2-7, with 8 bases lining up with TRBD2. This CDR3 has 13 residues. The V segment lost 5 bases and the J segment 6 bases; nucleotides outside the gene matches: 6. Germline V gene data show CDR1 as SEHNR and CDR2 as FQNEAQ (reference sequence). The CDR3 spells CASSPLAGGEQYF. CDR3 nucleotides: TGTGCCAGCAGCCCCCTAGCGGGTGGCGAGCAGTACTTC.

V is TRBV6-6 and J is TRBJ2-3; D ambiguous. CDR1 and CDR2 (germline): MNHNY, SVGAGI (reference sequence). The CDR3 spans 11 residues. V lost 7 bases and J lost 3, with 5 bases in between. The CDR3 is CASKITDTQYF. The CDR3 DNA reads as TGTGCCAGCAAAATAACAGATACGCAGTATTTT.

V and J are TRBV29-1 and TRBJ2-1; D is tentatively TRBD1 or TRBD2 (5 bases each). From germline, CDR1 is SQVTM and CDR2 ANQGSEA. The CDR3 length is 13 residues. The V end lost 6 bases, the J end lost 7 bases, and 16 bases lay between the germline ends. Here the CDR3 DNA reads TGCAGCGTCGGAGCAGGGACGGGAAATGAGCAGTTCTTC. This gives the protein CSVGAGTGNEQFF.

The chain uses TRBV4-2 and TRBJ1-6; TRBD1 matches 7 bases. V shed 5 bases and J 6 bases; nucleotides not matched to a gene: 7. Germline CDR1 reads LGHNA; CDR2 reads YNFKEQ. This CDR3 has 15 amino acids. CDR3 residues: CASSLGAGGNSPLHF. DNA of the CDR3: TGTGCCAGCAGCTTGGGGGCAGGGGGTAATTCACCCCTCCACTTT.